This T cell receptor beta chain emerged from a study of shared clonotypes between healthy human individuals. As processed by the authors: From ImmunoSEQ came sequences covering only the junction and carrying no quality scores, so filtering differed. This table comes from immunoSEQ multiplex PCR, and its TCRdb copy is limited to in-frame clones, with some not included. From that table come the V and J calls and clone size; the DNA was used to work out D and trimming. The sample has about 1.9 million clones; roughly 95% are singletons. V was shortened by 4 bases and J by 3 bases, with 10 bases between the two germline ends. CDR3 size: 14 residues. Germline V gives CDR1 MNHEY, CDR2 SMNVEV (reference sequence). Details on this clone: The antigen remains unidentified. The sample holds other DNA sequences that translate to the same CDR3.

Whole-study results and caveats: The sharing of 5% to 5.5% of naive CD4 clonotypes was seen across a handful of donors. Blood was the only sampled material, and tissue repertoires likely differ. Against clonotypes common to all four donors, non-shared ones had lower generation probabilities.

Naive CD8 cells comprised CD45RO-negative, CCR7-positively selected cells, excluding terminally differentiated effector memory CD45RA+ cells. The receptor's source is a man between 18 and 35 years old in good health. Some clones in this sample may be carry-over from other donors' samples. The V gene is TRBV27, the J gene TRBJ1-5; unclear D gene. Material: naive CD8+ T cells from PBMCs. The CDR3 sequence is CASSSVGSNQPQHF. The DNA of the CDR3 is TGTGCCAGCAGTTCAGTTGGCTCCAATCAGCCCCAGCATTTT.